A single sample gave rise to the 6 T cell receptor beta chains below, sequenced in a study of PD-L1 blockade in urothelial cancer. Time point: pretreatment peripheral blood. Profiling relied on immunoSEQ multiplex PCR, and the TCRdb table lists in-frame clones only, not all of them. Altogether about 130,000 clones are present, less than 85% being singletons, with the ten largest covering about 2.9%. The sample consisted of PBMCs, taken around atezolizumab (anti-PD-L1) treatment. The receptors derive from a man in his fifties or sixties with urothelial cancer.

J is TRBJ2-5 and V is TRBV21-1; the table's TRBD2 call for D was not verified on the DNA. TRBV21-1 counts as a pseudogene. The CDR3 extends over 17 amino acids. CDR3 coding DNA: TGTGCCAGCAGCAAAGATAGAAGGACTAGCGGGCAAGAGACCCAGTACTTC. Translating it yields CASSKDRRTSGQETQYF.

The rearrangement uses TRBV28 and TRBJ1-2; D may be TRBD1 (5 bases). CDR1 and CDR2 from the germline V gene are MDHEN and SYDVKM. The CDR3 spans 16 residues. V was cut by 6 bases and J by 4 bases, with 21 bases left in between. The CDR3 reads CASRGGANRYLYGYTF. For the CDR3, the DNA is TGTGCCAGCAGGGGAGGGGCAAACAGGTATCTCTATGGCTACACCTTC.

CDR3 in DNA: TGTGCCAGCAGTTACAGCGGGGACGGGCCTTCCGAGCAGTACTTC. Translated: CASSYSGDGPSEQYF. V usage is TRBV6-6 and J usage is TRBJ2-7, with 7 positions matching TRBD2. CDR1 is MNHNY and CDR2 is SVGAGI in the germline V gene (reference sequence). The length of the CDR3 is 15 residues. Trimming took 2 bases from V and 6 from J; bases not matched to a gene: 10.

The CDR3 region has the DNA TGTGCCAGCAGTTACTCCGGGGAGCAGTACTTC. It specifies CASSYSGEQYF. J is TRBJ2-5 and V is TRBV6-6; possibly TRBD2 for D (5 bases). Germline loops: CDR1 MNHNY, CDR2 SVGAGI (reference sequence). CDR3 length: 11 residues. V was pared by 0 bases and J by 11 bases, with 7 bases between.

This chain links TRBV28 with TRBJ2-3, with TRBD1 identical over 10 bases. Germline V gene data show CDR1 as MDHEN and CDR2 as SYDVKM. The J segment lost 2 bases and the V segment lost 7 bases, leaving 9 bases of the junction unmatched. The CDR3 runs 16 residues. The CDR3 sequence: CASTRQGARLTDTQYF. The CDR3 DNA follows: TGTGCCAGCACCAGACAGGGGGCGCGACTCACAGATACGCAGTATTTT.

In DNA, the CDR3 is TGTGCCAGCAGTCCGACCCCCCAGGGACAGGGTAAATTGTTCTTC. Its protein product is CASSPTPQGQGKLFF. The V and J genes are TRBV27 and TRBJ2-1; 9 nucleotides agree with TRBD1. In germline, CDR1 is MNHEY, CDR2 SMNVEV (reference sequence). The CDR3 totals 15 residues. V lost 5 bases to trimming and J lost 15 bases; unmatched junction nucleotides: 17.